The subject of this entry is one T cell receptor beta chain. The antigen is undetermined. These data come from a study of blood T cells in healthy people across ages. Study-level findings and limits: The percentage of naive T cells correlated strongly with TCR beta diversity.

A sample-barcoded 5' primer and a J-beta primer mix were used in a second PCR of roughly 7 to 11 cycles. Every sample produced at least 2.5 million CDR3-containing paired-end reads. TCRdb re-derived calls from the 5' RACE reads in MiXCR, one entry per CDR3 protein. The sample carries 800,000 to 1,300,000 distinct CDR3 sequences, almost 25% recorded once. Trimming removed 1 base from V and 2 bases from J; junction bases left unmatched: 18. Looked up from germline, CDR1 is MNHEY and CDR2 is SVGEGT. The length of the CDR3 is 20 residues. This sample also belongs to another study, concerning T cells of mothers and their children.

The sequence was obtained from a girl between 2 and 10 years old in good health. V and J are TRBV6-2 or TRBV6-3 and TRBJ2-3; 7 nucleotides align to TRBD2. Sequencing was carried out using blood. In DNA, the CDR3 is TGTGCCAGCAGTTACTACGCATGGGTAGCGGGCCGAATTCACACAGATACGCAGTATTTT. Encoded protein: CASSYYAWVAGRIHTDTQYF.